This TCR beta chain stems from a study of blood T cell repertoires in COVID-19 (dated by TCRdb to about 2020). As for the study more broadly: Samples from collaborators originated in the United States, Italy and Spain and spanned both the acute and convalescent phases of COVID-19. Deeply sampled blood TCRbeta repertoires from subjects exposed to, actively infected with, or recovered from COVID-19 were included in the dataset. The repertoires were released in a freely available public database meant as a resource for research on the immune response to SARS-CoV-2. The samples were drawn from the first 160 participants of the ongoing ImmuneRACE study and from 1,254 subjects provided by 6 global collaborators. The sample metadata nearly always contained a de-identified subject ID, COVID-19 status, age in years and sex. Where available, HLA class I and class II types were taken from metadata supplied by the sample provider and were not determined by assay-based typing. The material from the prospective study consisted of cDNA or gDNA derived from T cells, B-cell-depleted T cells, or PBMCs. Results and caveats for the whole study, not just this receptor: The amount of clinical and demographic metadata varied by source and participant and was provided uncurated.

Collaborating institutions collected whole blood in K2EDTA tubes following their own protocols. For TCRbeta analysis, collaborators shipped samples in one of three forms: frozen whole blood, isolated PBMCs, or DNA extracted from either of those sample types. Comment on this clone: The antigen it binds to is not known. Base qualities were left out, and no much larger clone turns up one base away.

TCRbeta CDR3 regions were amplified from genomic DNA using the immunoSEQ Assay, a bias-controlled multiplex PCR. Concerning the study's data processing: Within the assay, amplification of reference gene primers was used to estimate how many nucleated cells each sample contained. To quantify the absolute abundance of each unique TCRbeta CDR3 rearrangement, sequence reads were collapsed and filtered. For each sample, productive Simpson clonality was calculated as the square root of Simpson's diversity index across productive rearrangements. The clones in this table, taken by TCRdb from immuneACCESS, are in-frame only. Not every clone is retained; where verified, under half of the shortfall comes from an unresolved V gene, and the cause of the rest is unknown. The V and J calls and the clone size are those of that table, but D and trimming were determined from the DNA. The sample yields 200,000 to 300,000 clones; roughly four fifths were counted once. The ten largest clones capture 4% to 5% of the sample.

The TCR sequence derives from a woman aged 70-85 years with acute or convalescent COVID-19. The sample consisted of peripheral blood.

The sequenced DNA is TGTGCCAGCAGCGTACAGGGGGCACCTAATGAAAAACTGTTTTTT. Its protein is CASSVQGAPNEKLFF. The chain is encoded by TRBV5-4 joined to TRBJ1-4, and TRBD1 aligns with 9 junction nucleotides. Trimming removed 4 bases from V and 3 bases from J; the gene matches leave 4 bases unexplained. The germline V gene (reference sequence) gives CDR1 as SGHNT and CDR2 as YYREEE. The CDR3 numbers 15 residues from cysteine through phenylalanine. Only CDR3 DNA is held: 45 bases, read in frame from base 1.